The T cell receptor (beta chain) described here comes from a study of T cell repertoires and HLA-DP antigens. On the study more broadly: The donors, ranging 18-to-29 to 60-to-69 years, included a couple of males and one female. Notes on the study in general: Total CD4+ responders were stimulated by HeLa antigen-presenting cells. Sorted CD137+ cells had clonality roughly 0.39 against both alloantigens, versus 0.03 to 0.05 pre-culture.

Each pre-culture CD4+ sample aimed for 200,000 T cell genomes at deep resolution. The repertoire was sequenced with immunoSEQ multiplex PCR; TCRdb's copy has only in-frame clones and lacks some. The data contain 55,000 to 80,000 clones, just under 80% of them seen just once; the ten biggest clones take up 1.5% to 2%. Trimming cost V 6 bases and J 5 bases; bases outside gene matches: 9. The CDR3 consists of 15 residues. Germline V gene data show CDR1 as MNHEY and CDR2 as SVGAGI. Points on this clone: What it binds is not known.

The sequenced sample was CD4+ T cells from PBMCs. The chain uses TRBV6-5 and TRBJ2-5, with TRBD1 matching over 10 bases. This sequence originates from a man aged 55 to 70 in good health and CMV-seronegative. The CDR3 bases are TGTGCCAGCAGGCGACAGGGGGCTAGGTTGGAGACCCAGTACTTC. It translates to CASRRQGARLETQYF.